This record covers a single T cell receptor (beta chain). Its antigen is not known. PCR was performed a second time for about 7 to 12 cycles using a sample-barcoded 5' primer and a J-beta primer mix. TCRdb ran MiXCR on the 5' RACE reads and lists one entry per CDR3 protein. The sample has roughly 1.6 million distinct CDR3 sequences, roughly 32% seen once. The CDR3 covers 15 residues. This sample stems from a study of blood T cells in healthy people across ages. Findings and limits, study-wide: Measured against age, TCR beta diversity per million T cells decreased in a roughly linear manner.

The J gene is TRBJ1-4, the V gene TRBV12-1; TRBD1 reflects the table's D call only, with no check against the DNA. TRBV12-1 is an annotated pseudogene. The sample taken for sequencing was blood. This TCR came from a woman in her twenties or thirties in good health. CDR3 DNA: TGTGCCAGCAGCGCGCGGACAGGGGGCAATGAAAAACTGTTTTTT. Amino acid sequence: CASSARTGGNEKLFF.